The rows below give T cell receptor beta chains drawn from one sample of a study of T cell changes during pregnancy in multiple sclerosis. Using immunoSEQ multiplex PCR, the repertoire was profiled, and TCRdb retains in-frame clones only, with some absent. Here the sample spans approximately 98,000 clones, about 92% being singletons. Here the sequenced sample was peripheral blood, taken after pregnancy. The receptors stem from a female donor in good health, enrolled as a control in a pregnancy study. Both conserved end residues are part of each CDR3. A D gene is named only where the DNA matches it firmly.

j_call: TRBJ1-2; v_call: TRBV27; d_call: TRBD1; cdr3_nt: TGTGCCAGCAGTCCGGGACAGGGGATTTGGGGCTACACCTTC; cdr3_aa: CASSPGQGIWGYTF
j_call: TRBJ1-1; v_call: TRBV19; d_call: TRBD1; cdr3_nt: TGTGCCACCAAACAGGGGGTGAGGACTGAAGCTTTCTTT; cdr3_aa: CATKQGVRTEAFF
j_call: TRBJ1-2; v_call: TRBV6-1; d_call: .; cdr3_nt: TGTGCCAGCAGTGAAGGCAGGAACTATGGCTACACCTTC; cdr3_aa: CASSEGRNYGYTF
j_call: TRBJ2-7; v_call: TRBV7-6; d_call: .; cdr3_nt: TGTGCCAGCAGCTCCTGGGCCTCGAAGGACGAGCAGTACTTC; cdr3_aa: CASSSWASKDEQYF
j_call: TRBJ2-1; v_call: TRBV19; d_call: .; cdr3_nt: TGTGCCACCATGCAGCGGGCCTCCTACAATGAGCAGTTCTTC; cdr3_aa: CATMQRASYNEQFF
j_call: TRBJ1-1; v_call: TRBV19; d_call: TRBD1; cdr3_nt: TGTGCCAGTAGCCAAAAGACAGGGTTTGAAGCTTTCTTT; cdr3_aa: CASSQKTGFEAFF
j_call: TRBJ2-7; v_call: TRBV9; d_call: .; cdr3_nt: TGTGCCAGCAGCTCAGAAGAAGACTCCTACGAGCAGTACTTC; cdr3_aa: CASSSEEDSYEQYF
j_call: TRBJ1-6; v_call: TRBV5-1; d_call: .; cdr3_nt: TGCGCCAGCAGCTTGGGACAGGCGAACGCCTATAATTCACCCCTCCACTTT; cdr3_aa: CASSLGQANAYNSPLHF
j_call: TRBJ1-4; v_call: TRBV5-1; d_call: TRBD1; cdr3_nt: TGCGCCAGCAGCACCGGGACAGAAGGAGAAAAACTGTTTTTT; cdr3_aa: CASSTGTEGEKLFF
j_call: TRBJ2-7; v_call: TRBV5-1; d_call: .; cdr3_nt: TGCGCCAGCAGCACAGGACAGAGTTCCTACGAGCAGTACTTC; cdr3_aa: CASSTGQSSYEQYF